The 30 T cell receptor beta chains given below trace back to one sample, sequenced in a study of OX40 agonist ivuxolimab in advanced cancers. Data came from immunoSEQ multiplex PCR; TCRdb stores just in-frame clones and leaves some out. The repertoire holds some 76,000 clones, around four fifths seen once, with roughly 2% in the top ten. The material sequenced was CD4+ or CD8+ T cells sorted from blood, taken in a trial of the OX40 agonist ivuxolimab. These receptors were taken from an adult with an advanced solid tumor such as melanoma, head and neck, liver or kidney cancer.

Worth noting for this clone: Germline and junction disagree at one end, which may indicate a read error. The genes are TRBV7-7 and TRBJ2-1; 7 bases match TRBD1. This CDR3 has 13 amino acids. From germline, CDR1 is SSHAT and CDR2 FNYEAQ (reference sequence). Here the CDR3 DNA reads TGTGCTAGCAGCATAGAGGGGGCTAGGGAGCAGTTCTTC. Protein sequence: CASSIEGAREQFF.

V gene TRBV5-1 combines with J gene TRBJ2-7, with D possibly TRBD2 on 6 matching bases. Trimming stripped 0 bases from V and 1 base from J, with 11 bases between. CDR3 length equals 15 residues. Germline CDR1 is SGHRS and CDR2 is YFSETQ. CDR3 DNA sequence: TGCGCCAGCAGCTTGGGCTCGGGGGAGTCCTACGAGCAGTACTTC. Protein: CASSLGSGESYEQYF. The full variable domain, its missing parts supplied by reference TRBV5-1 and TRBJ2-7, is KAGVTQTPRYLIKTRGQQVTLSCSPISGHRSVSWYQQTPGQGLQFLFEYFSETQRNKGNFPGRFSGRQFSNSRSEMNVSTLELGDSALYLCASSLGSGESYEQYFGPGTRLTVT.

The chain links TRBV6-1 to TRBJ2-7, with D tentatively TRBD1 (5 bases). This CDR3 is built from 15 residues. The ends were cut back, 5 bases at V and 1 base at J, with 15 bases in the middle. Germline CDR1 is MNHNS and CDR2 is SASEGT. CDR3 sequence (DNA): TGTGCCAGCAGTAAGGCCGCAGGGCCGTCCTACGAGCAGTACTTC. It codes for CASSKAAGPSYEQYF.

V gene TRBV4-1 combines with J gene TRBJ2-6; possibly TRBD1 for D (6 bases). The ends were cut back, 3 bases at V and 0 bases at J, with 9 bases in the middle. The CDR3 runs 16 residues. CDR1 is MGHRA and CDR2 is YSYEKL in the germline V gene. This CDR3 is CASSQTQGSGANVLTF. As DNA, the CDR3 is TGCGCCAGCAGCCAGACACAGGGCTCTGGGGCCAACGTCCTGACTTTC.

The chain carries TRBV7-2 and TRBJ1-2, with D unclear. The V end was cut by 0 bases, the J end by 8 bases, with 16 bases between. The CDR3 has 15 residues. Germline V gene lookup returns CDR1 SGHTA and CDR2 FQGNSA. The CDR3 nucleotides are TGTGCCAGCAGCTTAGCTGGAGCGGGGTTGTGGGGCTACACCTTC. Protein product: CASSLAGAGLWGYTF.

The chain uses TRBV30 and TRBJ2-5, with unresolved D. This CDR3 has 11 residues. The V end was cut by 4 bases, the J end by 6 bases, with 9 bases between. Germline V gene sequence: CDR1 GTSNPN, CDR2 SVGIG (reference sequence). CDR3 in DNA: TGTGCCTGGACATATGGACAGACCCAGTACTTC. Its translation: CAWTYGQTQYF. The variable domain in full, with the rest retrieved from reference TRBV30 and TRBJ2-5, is SQTIHQWPATLVQPVGSPLSLECTVEGTSNPNLYWYRQAAGRGLQLLFYSVGIGQISSEVPQNLSASRPQDRQFILSSKKLLLSDSGFYLCAWTYGQTQYFGPGTRLLVL.

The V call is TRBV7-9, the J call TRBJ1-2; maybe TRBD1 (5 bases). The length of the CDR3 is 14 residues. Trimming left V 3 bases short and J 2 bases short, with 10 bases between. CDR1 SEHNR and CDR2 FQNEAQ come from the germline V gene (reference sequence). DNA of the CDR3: TGTGCCAGCAGCTTTATGGGGGAAAACTATGGCTACACCTTC. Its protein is CASSFMGENYGYTF.

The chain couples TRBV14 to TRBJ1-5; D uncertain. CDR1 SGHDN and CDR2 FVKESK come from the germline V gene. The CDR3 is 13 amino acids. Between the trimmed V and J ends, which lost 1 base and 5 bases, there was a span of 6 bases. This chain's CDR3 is CASSQGLYQPQHF. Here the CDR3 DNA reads TGTGCCAGCAGCCAAGGTTTATATCAGCCCCAGCATTTT.

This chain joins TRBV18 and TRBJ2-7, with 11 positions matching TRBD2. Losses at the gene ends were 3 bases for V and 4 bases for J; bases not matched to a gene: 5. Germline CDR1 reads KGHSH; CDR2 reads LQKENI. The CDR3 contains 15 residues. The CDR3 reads CASSPTSGSVYEQYF. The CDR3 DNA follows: TGTGCCAGCTCACCCACTAGCGGGAGTGTTTACGAGCAGTACTTC.

CDR3 protein: CASSPAGAETQYF. The CDR3 DNA sequence: TGTGCCAGCAGCCCGGCCGGGGCTGAGACCCAGTACTTC. The V call is TRBV7-7, the J call TRBJ2-5; D assignment may be TRBD1 or TRBD2 (5 bases each). V shed 5 bases and J shed 5 bases, with 12 bases lying between them. There are 13 residues in the CDR3. In germline, CDR1 is SSHAT, CDR2 FNYEAQ (reference sequence).

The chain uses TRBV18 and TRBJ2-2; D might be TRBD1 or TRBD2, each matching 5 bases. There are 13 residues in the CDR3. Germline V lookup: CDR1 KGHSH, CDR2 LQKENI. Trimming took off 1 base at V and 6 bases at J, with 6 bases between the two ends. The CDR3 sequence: CASSPQGPGELFF. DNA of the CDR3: TGTGCCAGCTCACCACAGGGACCCGGGGAGCTGTTTTTT.

CDR3 DNA sequence: TGTGCCAGCAGCTTAGACAGGGGAGGAAACACCATATATTTT. Encoded protein: CASSLDRGGNTIYF. V is TRBV7-2 and J is TRBJ1-3, with 7 bases identical to TRBD1. The J segment lost 4 bases and the V segment lost 1 base, leaving 1 base of the junction unmatched. The length of the CDR3 is 14 residues. From germline, CDR1 is SGHTA and CDR2 FQGNSA.

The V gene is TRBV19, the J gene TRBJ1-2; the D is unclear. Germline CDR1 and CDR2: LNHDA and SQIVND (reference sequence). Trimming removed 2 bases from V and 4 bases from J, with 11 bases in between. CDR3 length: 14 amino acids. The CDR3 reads CASSIKESVYGYTF. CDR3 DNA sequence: TGTGCCAGTAGTATAAAGGAATCTGTCTATGGCTACACCTTC.

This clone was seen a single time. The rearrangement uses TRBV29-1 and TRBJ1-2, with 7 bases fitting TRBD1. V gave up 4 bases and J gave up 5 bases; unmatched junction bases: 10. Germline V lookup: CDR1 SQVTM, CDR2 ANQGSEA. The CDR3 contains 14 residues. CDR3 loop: CSVVTDSRGYGYTF. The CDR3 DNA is TGCAGCGTTGTGACAGACTCCAGGGGGTATGGCTACACCTTC. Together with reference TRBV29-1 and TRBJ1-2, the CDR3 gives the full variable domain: SAVISQKPSRDICQRGTSLTIQCQVDSQVTMMFWYRQQPGQSLTLIATANQGSEATYESGFVIDKFPISRPNLTFSTLTVSNMSPEDSSIYLCSVVTDSRGYGYTFGSGTRLTVV.

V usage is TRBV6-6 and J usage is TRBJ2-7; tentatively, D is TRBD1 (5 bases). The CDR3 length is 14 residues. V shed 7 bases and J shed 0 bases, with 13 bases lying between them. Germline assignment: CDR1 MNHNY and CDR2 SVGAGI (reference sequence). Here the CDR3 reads CASNSDRSSYEQYF. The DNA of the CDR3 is TGTGCCAGCAACTCCGACAGAAGCTCCTACGAGCAGTACTTC.

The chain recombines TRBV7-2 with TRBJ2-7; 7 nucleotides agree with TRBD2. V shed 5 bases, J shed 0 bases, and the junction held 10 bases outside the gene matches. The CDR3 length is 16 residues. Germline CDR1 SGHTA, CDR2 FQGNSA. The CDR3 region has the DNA TGTGCCAGCAGCCCCCTGGGAGGGGCAATCTCCTACGAGCAGTACTTC. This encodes CASSPLGGAISYEQYF.

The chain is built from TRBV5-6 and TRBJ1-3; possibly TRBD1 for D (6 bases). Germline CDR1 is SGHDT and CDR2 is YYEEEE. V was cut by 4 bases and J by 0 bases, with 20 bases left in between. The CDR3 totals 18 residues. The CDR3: CASSPGLRGANSGNTIYF. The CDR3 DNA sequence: TGTGCCAGCAGCCCTGGTCTCAGGGGAGCCAACTCTGGAAACACCATATATTTT.

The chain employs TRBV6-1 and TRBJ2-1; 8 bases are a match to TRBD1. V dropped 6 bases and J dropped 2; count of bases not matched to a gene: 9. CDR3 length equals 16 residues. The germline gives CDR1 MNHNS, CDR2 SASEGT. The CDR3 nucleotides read TGTGCCAGCAGGGAACGGAGGACAGGGACCTACAATGAGCAGTTCTTC. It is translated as CASRERRTGTYNEQFF.

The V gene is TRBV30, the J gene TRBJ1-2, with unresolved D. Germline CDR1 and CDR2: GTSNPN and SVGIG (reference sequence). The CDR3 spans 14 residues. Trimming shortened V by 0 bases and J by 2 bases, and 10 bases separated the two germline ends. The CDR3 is CAWSVLGKNYGYTF. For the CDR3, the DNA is TGTGCCTGGAGTGTACTTGGGAAAAACTATGGCTACACCTTC.

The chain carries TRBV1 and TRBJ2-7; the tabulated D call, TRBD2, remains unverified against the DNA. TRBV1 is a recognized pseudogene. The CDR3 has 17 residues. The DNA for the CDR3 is TGCACCAGCAGCCAAGATGTCCTAGCGGGGACTTCCTACGAGCAGTACTTC. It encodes CTSSQDVLAGTSYEQYF.

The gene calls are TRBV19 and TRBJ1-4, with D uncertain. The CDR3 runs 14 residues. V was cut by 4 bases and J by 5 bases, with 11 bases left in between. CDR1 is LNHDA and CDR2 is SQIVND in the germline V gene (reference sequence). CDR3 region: CASSTGLNNEKLFF. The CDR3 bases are TGTGCCAGTAGTACCGGACTGAACAATGAAAAACTGTTTTTT.

CDR3 protein: CASTPGSETQYF. The CDR3 nucleotides read TGTGCCAGCACCCCTGGCTCGGAGACCCAGTACTTC. The chain employs TRBV6-1 and TRBJ2-5; no definite D call. Germline V gene lookup returns CDR1 MNHNS and CDR2 SASEGT. The V end was cut by 7 bases, the J end by 5 bases, with 11 bases between. This CDR3 is 12 amino acids long.

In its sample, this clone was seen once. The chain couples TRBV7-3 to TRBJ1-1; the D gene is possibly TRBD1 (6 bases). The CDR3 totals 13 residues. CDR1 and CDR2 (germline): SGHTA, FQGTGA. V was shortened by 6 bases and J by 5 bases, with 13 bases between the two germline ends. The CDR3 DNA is TGTGCCAGCAGTCTGGACAGCGGGACTGAAGCTTTCTTT. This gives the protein CASSLDSGTEAFF.

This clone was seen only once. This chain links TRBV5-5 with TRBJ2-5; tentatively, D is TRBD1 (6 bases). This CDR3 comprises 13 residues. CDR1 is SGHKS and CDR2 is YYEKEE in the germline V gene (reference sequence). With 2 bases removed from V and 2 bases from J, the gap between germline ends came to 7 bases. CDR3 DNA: TGTGCCAGCAGCTTTGGACAGCAAGAGACCCAGTACTTC. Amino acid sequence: CASSFGQQETQYF.

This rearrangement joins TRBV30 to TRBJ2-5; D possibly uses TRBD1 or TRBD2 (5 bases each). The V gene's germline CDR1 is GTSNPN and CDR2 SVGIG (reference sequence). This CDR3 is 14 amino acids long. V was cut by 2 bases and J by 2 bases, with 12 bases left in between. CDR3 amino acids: CAWSFGTGQETQYF. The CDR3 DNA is TGTGCCTGGAGTTTTGGGACCGGGCAAGAGACCCAGTACTTC. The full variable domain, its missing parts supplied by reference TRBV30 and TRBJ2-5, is SQTIHQWPATLVQPVGSPLSLECTVEGTSNPNLYWYRQAAGRGLQLLFYSVGIGQISSEVPQNLSASRPQDRQFILSSKKLLLSDSGFYLCAWSFGTGQETQYFGPGTRLLVL.

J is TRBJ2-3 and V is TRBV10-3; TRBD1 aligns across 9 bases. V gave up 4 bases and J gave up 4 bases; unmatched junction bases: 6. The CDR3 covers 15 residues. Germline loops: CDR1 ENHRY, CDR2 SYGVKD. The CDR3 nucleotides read TGTGCCATCAGTGTCGGGACAGGGACCCCAGATACGCAGTATTTT. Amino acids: CAISVGTGTPDTQYF.

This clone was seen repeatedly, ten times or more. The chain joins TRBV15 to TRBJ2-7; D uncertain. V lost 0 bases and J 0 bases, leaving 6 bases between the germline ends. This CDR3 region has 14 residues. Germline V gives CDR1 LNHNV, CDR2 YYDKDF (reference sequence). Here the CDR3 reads CATSRDLGSYEQYF. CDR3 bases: TGTGCCACCAGCAGAGATCTAGGCTCCTACGAGCAGTACTTC.

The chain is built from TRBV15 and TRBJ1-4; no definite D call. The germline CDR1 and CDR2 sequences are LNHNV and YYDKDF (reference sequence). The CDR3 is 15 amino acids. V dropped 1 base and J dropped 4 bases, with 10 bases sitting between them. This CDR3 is CATSRVQLLNEKLFF. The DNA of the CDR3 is TGTGCCACCAGCAGAGTACAGCTCCTTAATGAAAAACTGTTTTTT.

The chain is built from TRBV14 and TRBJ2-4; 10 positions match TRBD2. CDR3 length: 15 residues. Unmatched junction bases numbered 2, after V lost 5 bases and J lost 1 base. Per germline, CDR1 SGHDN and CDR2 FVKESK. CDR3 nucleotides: TGTGCCAGCAGCGTTAGCGGGAGGGCCAAAAACATTCAGTACTTC. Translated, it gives CASSVSGRAKNIQYF.

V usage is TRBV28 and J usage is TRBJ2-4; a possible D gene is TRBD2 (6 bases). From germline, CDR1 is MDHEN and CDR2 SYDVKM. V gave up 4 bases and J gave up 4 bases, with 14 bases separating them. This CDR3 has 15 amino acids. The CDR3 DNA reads TGTGCCAGCAGTTCCAAGACTAGGCCTAAAAACATTCAGTACTTC. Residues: CASSSKTRPKNIQYF.